The next 30 T cell receptor beta chains were all read from a single sample in a study of graft-versus-host responses after intestinal transplantation. TCRdb's table, derived via immunoSEQ multiplex PCR, lists solely in-frame clones and lacks some. The profile shows 100,000 to 120,000 clones, 93% of them singletons. These receptors lack a known antigen. Specimen: unstimulated CD8+ T cells sorted from spleen or lymph node cells, collected before intestinal transplant. These receptors were taken from a human donor who received an intestinal transplant.

This chain connects TRBV10-1 to TRBJ1-1; D is uncertain. The V and J ends lost 0 bases and 5 bases respectively, with 10 bases between them. The CDR3 covers 14 residues. Germline CDR1 reads WNHNN; CDR2 reads SYGVQD (reference sequence). CDR3 loop: CASSESGRGTEAFF. The CDR3 coding sequence is TGCGCCAGCAGTGAGTCCGGCAGAGGTACTGAAGCTTTCTTT.

This chain uses TRBV2 with TRBJ2-7, with D perhaps matching TRBD1 or TRBD2 (6 bases each). CDR1 SNHLY and CDR2 FYNNEI come from the germline V gene. Trimming shortened V by 5 bases and J by 5 bases, and 19 bases separated the two germline ends. The CDR3 is 15 amino acids. CDR3 bases: TGTGCCAGCAGTCCAAGGGGGGCAGGGGTTAACGAGCAGTACTTC. Translation gives CASSPRGAGVNEQYF.

The chain employs TRBV4-1 and TRBJ2-5, with D perhaps matching TRBD2 (6 bases). The germline V and J ends were trimmed by 1 base and 2 bases, with 11 bases remaining between them. The CDR3 loop spans 15 amino acids. CDR1 and CDR2 from the germline V gene are MGHRA and YSYEKL. The CDR3 DNA sequence: TGCGCCAGCAGCCAAGTCCTAGCGACTCAAGAGACCCAGTACTTC. Protein product: CASSQVLATQETQYF.

The rearrangement uses TRBV7-9 and TRBJ2-7; 11 bases are shared with TRBD1. V lost 4 bases to trimming and J lost 7 bases; unmatched junction nucleotides: 12. The CDR3 spans 16 residues. Germline V gives CDR1 SEHNR, CDR2 FQNEAQ (reference sequence). DNA of the CDR3: TGTGCCAGCAGCTCACATCGGGGACAGGGGGTAGGAGAGCAGTACTTC. Protein product: CASSSHRGQGVGEQYF.

The rearrangement links TRBV9 to TRBJ1-2; no clear D gene. CDR1 and CDR2 from the germline V gene are SGDLS and YYNGEE. CDR3 length: 18 residues. V was cut by 0 bases and J by 4 bases, with 22 bases left in between. The CDR3 here is CASSVGETGFGRSYGYTF. In nucleotides, the CDR3 is TGTGCCAGCAGCGTAGGTGAGACGGGGTTTGGGAGGAGCTATGGCTACACCTTC.

The chain has TRBV29-1 and TRBJ1-1; D not certain. The CDR3 spans 13 residues. Germline V lookup: CDR1 SQVTM, CDR2 ANQGSEA. The V gene lost 4 bases and the J gene lost 2 bases, with 11 bases spanning the gap. CDR3 bases: TGCAGCGTTGTTCTGTCATTTAACACTGAAGCTTTCTTT. As protein: CSVVLSFNTEAFF.

This clone was observed a handful of times. This chain links TRBV14 with TRBJ2-5; D is uncertain. From germline, CDR1 is SGHDN and CDR2 FVKESK. The CDR3 spans 12 residues. With 3 bases removed from V and 0 bases from J, the gap between germline ends came to 2 bases. The CDR3, as DNA: TGTGCCAGCAGCCAGTACCAAGAGACCCAGTACTTC. Encoded protein: CASSQYQETQYF.

The V and J genes are TRBV7-9 and TRBJ1-2; possibly TRBD1 for D (5 bases). Germline loops: CDR1 SEHNR, CDR2 FQNEAQ (reference sequence). This CDR3 contains 13 residues. V dropped 5 bases and J dropped 2 bases, with 9 bases sitting between them. The CDR3 region is CASSLNRNYGYTF. CDR3 in DNA: TGTGCCAGCAGCCTAAACAGGAACTATGGCTACACCTTC. The variable domain in full, with the rest retrieved from reference TRBV7-9 and TRBJ1-2, is DTGVSQNPRHKITKRGQNVTFRCDPISEHNRLYWYRQTLGQGPEFLTYFQNEAQLEKSRLLSDRFSAERPKGSFSTLEIQRTEQGDSAMYLCASSLNRNYGYTFGSGTRLTVV.

V and J are TRBV10-1 and TRBJ2-5, with 7 bases matching TRBD2. Germline lookup yields CDR1 WNHNN and CDR2 SYGVQD (reference sequence). V gave up 4 bases and J gave up 3 bases; unmatched junction bases: 23. This CDR3 is 20 amino acids long. The CDR3 loop reads CASSARRPGQGPGLEETQYF. The CDR3 DNA reads as TGCGCCAGCAGTGCGCGCCGTCCAGGGCAAGGACCAGGACTAGAAGAGACCCAGTACTTC.

This clone was seen once. In nucleotides, the CDR3 is TGTGCCAGCAGCGGGAACAGGTATACTAGCACAGATACGCAGTATTTT. Translated: CASSGNRYTSTDTQYF. The V call is TRBV9, the J call TRBJ2-3; D is perhaps TRBD1 (5 bases). The CDR3 is 16 amino acids. CDR1 SGDLS and CDR2 YYNGEE come from the germline V gene. V shed 3 bases and J shed 0 bases, with 14 bases lying between them.

The chain employs TRBV7-3 and TRBJ2-7; 7 bases match TRBD2. Germline V lookup: CDR1 SGHTA, CDR2 FQGTGA. The ends lost 1 base at V and 5 bases at J; junction bases unmatched: 2. This CDR3 contains 13 residues. As DNA, the CDR3 is TGTGCCAGCAGCTTAAGGGAGGGCCACGAGCAGTACTTC. Protein sequence: CASSLREGHEQYF.

The V and J genes are TRBV30 and TRBJ2-3; 7 bases match TRBD1. Germline V lookup: CDR1 GTSNPN, CDR2 SVGIG (reference sequence). The V and J ends lost 1 base and 1 base, in that order; junction bases with no gene match: 2. The CDR3 sequence is 14 residues long. The CDR3 DNA sequence: TGTGCCTGGAGTGAGGGGGCCCGCACAGATACGCAGTATTTT. It codes for CAWSEGARTDTQYF.

The chain carries TRBV4-1 and TRBJ2-1; D possibly matches TRBD1 or TRBD2 (5 bases each). Trimming left V 4 bases short and J 8 bases short, with 21 bases between. Germline-derived CDR1 and CDR2 are MGHRA and YSYEKL. This CDR3 has 16 residues. CDR3 coding DNA: TGCGCCAGCAGCCTTTATGGTGGGGGAGTGAGTGATGAGCAGTTCTTC. Translation gives CASSLYGGGVSDEQFF.

This sequence joins TRBV15 and TRBJ2-5; 7 positions match TRBD2. This CDR3 has 17 amino acids. Germline CDR1 and CDR2: LNHNV and YYDKDF (reference sequence). V lost 0 bases to trimming and J lost 1 base; unmatched junction nucleotides: 8. Here the CDR3 reads CATSRDWASGSQETQYF. The CDR3 DNA follows: TGTGCCACCAGCAGAGATTGGGCTAGCGGATCCCAAGAGACCCAGTACTTC.

This clone has more than one count but fewer than ten. The V and J genes are TRBV5-6 and TRBJ2-7, with D perhaps TRBD1 (6 bases). This CDR3 region has 14 residues. The V end lost 0 bases, the J end lost 3 bases, and 10 bases lay between the germline ends. Germline loops: CDR1 SGHDT, CDR2 YYEEEE. CDR3 coding DNA: TGTGCCAGCAGCTTGGTACAGGGATTCTACGAGCAGTACTTC. This gives the protein CASSLVQGFYEQYF.

This chain uses TRBV9 with TRBJ2-7; perhaps TRBD2 as D (6 bases). This CDR3 spans 16 amino acids. V shed 0 bases and J shed 2 bases, with 15 bases lying between them. Germline assignment: CDR1 SGDLS and CDR2 YYNGEE. The CDR3 DNA sequence: TGTGCCAGCAGCGTAGGGTCAGGGAGGTCGGCCTACGAGCAGTACTTC. It encodes CASSVGSGRSAYEQYF.

The chain recombines TRBV4-1 with TRBJ1-1, with a tentative D call TRBD1 (5 bases). The CDR3 has 16 amino acids. In germline, CDR1 is MGHRA, CDR2 YSYEKL. The V end lost 2 bases, the J end lost 0 bases, and 13 bases lay between the germline ends. CDR3 sequence (DNA): TGCGCCAGCAGCCAATGGGACTTAGGGGTGAACACTGAAGCTTTCTTT. Protein: CASSQWDLGVNTEAFF.

The chain uses TRBV27 and TRBJ1-2; 10 bases line up with TRBD1. Germline CDR1 is MNHEY and CDR2 is SMNVEV (reference sequence). J lost 3 bases, V lost 7 bases, and 11 bases had no gene match. This CDR3 comprises 16 residues. For the CDR3, the DNA is TGTGCCAGCACTAATCCCCGGACAGGGGGATACTATGGCTACACCTTC. Amino acids: CASTNPRTGGYYGYTF.

V is TRBV19 and J is TRBJ2-5; no clear D gene. Germline V gene sequence: CDR1 LNHDA, CDR2 SQIVND (reference sequence). This CDR3 has 10 amino acids. Trimming left V 4 bases short and J 5 bases short, with 2 bases between. The CDR3 coding sequence is TGTGCCAGTAGTAGGGAGACCCAGTACTTC. It translates to CASSRETQYF.

This clone was detected only once. The V and J genes are TRBV28 and TRBJ1-5; D not certain. Trimming removed 3 bases from V and 0 bases from J, with 9 bases in between. CDR1 is MDHEN and CDR2 is SYDVKM in the germline V gene. The CDR3 sequence is 15 residues long. CDR3 protein: CASSFSPYSNQPQHF. For the CDR3, the DNA is TGTGCCAGCAGTTTCTCGCCCTATAGCAATCAGCCCCAGCATTTT.

This clone has just one count. The chain couples TRBV27 to TRBJ2-1, with 7 bases that match TRBD1. Trimming removed 2 bases from V and 12 bases from J; junction bases left unmatched: 1. Germline V gene data show CDR1 as MNHEY and CDR2 as SMNVEV (reference sequence). CDR3 length: 11 amino acids. In DNA, the CDR3 is TGTGCCAGCAGTTTAGGGACAGCGCAGTTCTTC. Translating gives CASSLGTAQFF.

This chain connects TRBV4-2 to TRBJ2-4, with unresolved D. The V and J ends lost 3 bases and 0 bases respectively, with 15 bases between them. The CDR3 contains 17 residues. CDR1 LGHNA and CDR2 YNFKEQ come from the germline V gene. The CDR3: CASSQEVTNLAKNIQYF. CDR3 coding DNA: TGTGCCAGCAGCCAGGAAGTCACAAATCTAGCCAAAAACATTCAGTACTTC.

The CDR3 DNA reads TGCAGCGTTCCGCGGGCCACTGAAGCTTTCTTT. Its protein product is CSVPRATEAFF. The genes are TRBV29-1 and TRBJ1-1; D gene unclear. Germline V gene data show CDR1 as SQVTM and CDR2 as ANQGSEA. There are 11 residues in the CDR3. V dropped 5 bases and J dropped 4 bases, with 8 bases sitting between them.

V gene TRBV28 combines with J gene TRBJ2-1; D unclear. The CDR3 loop spans 14 amino acids. Looked up from germline, CDR1 is MDHEN and CDR2 is SYDVKM. V was shortened by 4 bases and J by 5 bases, with 12 bases between the two germline ends. The CDR3: CASSYNNQHNEQFF. CDR3 coding DNA: TGTGCCAGCAGTTACAACAACCAACACAATGAGCAGTTCTTC.

This sequence joins TRBV19 and TRBJ2-2; D might be TRBD1 (6 bases). CDR1 is LNHDA, CDR2 SQIVND, per germline (reference sequence). V shed 7 bases and J shed 7 bases, with 22 bases lying between them. The CDR3 runs 16 residues. This chain's CDR3 is CASMGAGTGSLGELFF. Written as DNA, the CDR3 is TGTGCCAGTATGGGAGCTGGTACAGGGTCTCTCGGGGAGCTGTTTTTT.

The V call is TRBV27, the J call TRBJ2-7; TRBD2 matches at 7 bases. Germline-derived CDR1 and CDR2 are MNHEY and SMNVEV (reference sequence). The CDR3 runs 14 residues. Trimming cost V 3 bases and J 2 bases; bases outside gene matches: 4. CDR3: CASSFGEGTYEQYF. CDR3 coding DNA: TGTGCCAGCAGTTTTGGGGAGGGAACCTACGAGCAGTACTTC.

The gene calls are TRBV7-6 and TRBJ2-3; D is unresolved. V was pared by 0 bases and J by 2 bases, with 6 bases between. Per the germline V gene, CDR1 is SGHVS and CDR2 is FNYEAQ. The CDR3 spans 14 residues. CDR3 in amino acids: CASSLAGFTDTQYF. The CDR3 bases are TGTGCCAGCAGCTTAGCCGGGTTCACAGATACGCAGTATTTT.

The gene calls are TRBV5-1 and TRBJ1-2; perhaps TRBD1 as D (5 bases). The V end lost 1 base, the J end lost 0 bases, and 7 bases lay between the germline ends. The CDR3 is 14 residues long. The germline CDR1 and CDR2 sequences are SGHRS and YFSETQ. As DNA, the CDR3 is TGCGCCAGCAGCTTGACAGGACCTAACTATGGCTACACCTTC. Amino acid sequence: CASSLTGPNYGYTF. Filled out from reference TRBV5-1 and TRBJ1-2, the complete variable domain reads KAGVTQTPRYLIKTRGQQVTLSCSPISGHRSVSWYQQTPGQGLQFLFEYFSETQRNKGNFPGRFSGRQFSNSRSEMNVSTLELGDSALYLCASSLTGPNYGYTFGSGTRLTVV.

The rearrangement links TRBV19 to TRBJ1-1; unclear D gene. The CDR3 sequence is 15 residues long. CDR1 LNHDA and CDR2 SQIVND come from the germline V gene (reference sequence). Trimming left V 3 bases short and J 0 bases short, with 11 bases between. The CDR3 spells CASSMPGRVNTEAFF. DNA of the CDR3: TGTGCCAGTAGTATGCCCGGGCGGGTGAACACTGAAGCTTTCTTT. Filled out from reference TRBV19 and TRBJ1-1, the complete variable domain reads DGGITQSPKYLFRKEGQNVTLSCEQNLNHDAMYWYRQDPGQGLRLIYYSQIVNDFQKGDIAEGYSVSREKKESFPLTVTSAQKNPTAFYLCASSMPGRVNTEAFFGQGTRLTVV.

This chain connects TRBV4-1 to TRBJ2-7; TRBD2 is a possible D gene (6 bases). V lost 2 bases and J lost 5, with 19 bases in between. Germline CDR1 and CDR2: MGHRA and YSYEKL. The CDR3 is made up of 16 amino acids. The CDR3 is CASSQTPRRELDEQYF. The DNA for the CDR3 is TGCGCCAGCAGCCAAACCCCTAGGCGGGAATTGGACGAGCAGTACTTC.